One TCR beta chain is described in this entry. Its specificity is not known. Using 9.5 to 10 ml of fresh peripheral blood, PBMCs were prepared. This sample stems from a study of T cells in Graves' hyperthyroidism and ophthalmopathy. Study summary: Initial diagnosis, before any treatment, was when peripheral blood was collected. Notes on the study in general: Most clonotypes expanded in thyroid above 0.001 were likewise present in blood.

Amplified TCR beta CDR3 regions derived from RNA transcripts. The study used the HTBI primer set for a first-round RT-PCR of the TCR CDR3. MiXCR, applied by TCRdb to the multiplex PCR reads, yields one record per CDR3 protein. The top ten clones hold roughly 73% of a sample with 130,000 to 150,000 distinct CDR3 sequences, roughly a fifth of them seen once. V was clipped by 7 bases and J by 0 bases, with 15 bases between them. The CDR3 runs 15 residues. CDR1 is LNHDA, CDR2 SQIVND, per germline (reference sequence). The V call is TRBV19, the J call TRBJ1-2; D remains unclear. The sequence derives from a woman in her forties or fifties with Graves' hyperthyroidism that later progressed to Graves' ophthalmopathy. The specimen was blood. The CDR3 DNA sequence: TGTGCCAGTACCTTCGGGCCGCCAACTAACTATGGCTACACCTTC. Protein: CASTFGPPTNYGYTF. Complete variable domain (other parts from reference TRBV19 and TRBJ1-2): DGGITQSPKYLFRKEGQNVTLSCEQNLNHDAMYWYRQDPGQGLRLIYYSQIVNDFQKGDIAEGYSVSREKKESFPLTVTSAQKNPTAFYLCASTFGPPTNYGYTFGSGTRLTVV.